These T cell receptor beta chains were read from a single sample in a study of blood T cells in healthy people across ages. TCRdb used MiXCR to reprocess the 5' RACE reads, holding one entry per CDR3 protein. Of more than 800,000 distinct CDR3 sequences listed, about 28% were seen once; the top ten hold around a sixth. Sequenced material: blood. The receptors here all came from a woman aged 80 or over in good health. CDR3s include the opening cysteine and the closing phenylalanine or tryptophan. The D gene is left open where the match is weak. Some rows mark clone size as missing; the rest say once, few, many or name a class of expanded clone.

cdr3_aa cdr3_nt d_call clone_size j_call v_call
CASSPRASGKPGANVLTF TGTGCCAGCAGCCCCCGGGCTAGCGGAAAACCTGGGGCCAACGTCCTGACTTTC TRBD2 many TRBJ2-6 TRBV4-2
CSVDTESTEAFF TGCAGCGTTGACACAGAGAGCACTGAAGCTTTCTTT . many TRBJ1-1 TRBV29-1
CSVEERRRVLYNEQYF TGCAGCGTTGAAGAGCGTCGTCGCGTTTTGTACAATGAGCAGTACTTC . few TRBJ2-7 TRBV29-1
CAWGLVSDTQYF TGTGCCTGGGGACTAGTATCAGATACGCAGTATTTT TRBD2 . TRBJ2-3 TRBV30
CASSLGGGTEETQYF TGCGCCAGCAGCTTGGGCGGGGGGACAGAAGAGACCCAGTACTTC . . TRBJ2-5 TRBV5-1
CASSQVMEGGNEQYF TGCGCCAGCAGCCAAGTCATGGAAGGGGGGAATGAGCAGTACTTC . few TRBJ2-7 TRBV4-1
CSGGQGHGYTF TGCAGTGGGGGGCAGGGTCATGGCTACACCTTC . many TRBJ1-2 TRBV20-1
CASSPDRPVEQYF TGTGCCAGCAGCCCGGACAGGCCCGTGGAGCAGTACTTC TRBD1 many TRBJ2-7 TRBV7-9
CASSLVPFGRPGTDTQYF TGTGCCAGCAGCTTAGTTCCTTTTGGACGACCAGGCACAGATACGCAGTATTTT . . TRBJ2-3 TRBV7-2
CASSSPGRASTDTQYF TGTGCCAGCAGCTCCCCCGGCAGGGCTAGCACAGATACGCAGTATTTT . many TRBJ2-3 TRBV7-6
CASSYSSYDGGEFF TGTGCCAGCAGTTACTCGTCTTACGACGGTGGGGAGTTCTTC . many TRBJ2-1 TRBV6-2/TRBV6-3
CASSAFNEQFF TGTGCCAGCAGCGCCTTCAATGAGCAGTTCTTC . many TRBJ2-1 TRBV11-2
CASSLFGGGDEQYF TGTGCCAGCAGTTTATTTGGGGGCGGCGACGAGCAGTACTTC . many TRBJ2-7 TRBV28